This section outlines one T cell receptor beta chain sequence together with its context. This record belongs to a study of blood T cell repertoires in COVID-19. V shed 2 bases, J shed 1 base, and the junction held 3 bases outside the gene matches. In germline, CDR1 is KGHSH, CDR2 LQKENI. The CDR3 has 16 residues. Sequencing used immunoSEQ multiplex PCR; TCRdb keeps in-frame clones, though not all of them. The sample consists of about 260,000 clones, about 87% of them appearing once. The receptor was derived from a man aged 50 to 60 who had been exposed to COVID-19. The sequencing sample was made of PBMCs or T cells enriched from blood (not recorded which). This chain connects TRBV18 to TRBJ2-2; 8 nucleotides match TRBD1. The CDR3 DNA reads as TGTGCCAGCTCACCAAGGGACAGGCTGAACACCGGGGAGCTGTTTTTT. Translated: CASSPRDRLNTGELFF. Looking up the rest from reference TRBV18 and TRBJ2-2 gives the full variable domain: NAGVMQNPRHLVRRRGQEARLRCSPMKGHSHVYWYRQLPEEGLKFMVYLQKENIIDESGMPKERFSAEFPKEGPSILRIQQVVRGDSAAYFCASSPRDRLNTGELFFGEGSRLTVL.